Listed below are T cell receptor beta chains from one sample, sequenced in a study of shared clonotypes between healthy human individuals. Using immunoSEQ multiplex PCR, the repertoire was profiled, and TCRdb retains in-frame clones only, with some absent. Of a few hundred thousand clones in the sample, about nine tenths were seen once. Sequenced material: memory CD8+ T cells sorted from blood. These receptors were taken from a man between 18 and 29 years old in good health. Each CDR3 is given with its conserved first and last residue. D genes are given only for firm matches. For some rows the clone size is stated as once, few or many, or as a class when expanded; others skip it.

size	D	V	J	CDR3
-	-	TRBV7-9	TRBJ2-7	CASSTIYSEQYF
once	-	TRBV4-1	TRBJ2-7	CASSQAQSYEQYF
-	-	TRBV4-1	TRBJ1-4	CASSQIQTSNEKLFF
-	TRBD1	TRBV13	TRBJ1-1	CASSLVRSRQGWTEAFF
few	-	TRBV11-2	TRBJ2-7	CASSLADSAYEQYF
-	TRBD1	TRBV6-5	TRBJ2-7	CASSYVRTGETYEQYF
-	-	TRBV4-3	TRBJ2-2	CASSQGLANTGELFF
once	TRBD1	TRBV11-2	TRBJ2-5	CASSSTGFETQYF
-	TRBD2	TRBV4-1	TRBJ2-7	CASSQKTSGSSYEQYF
-	-	TRBV4-1	TRBJ1-5	CASSPWSSNQPQHF
-	-	TRBV7-6	TRBJ1-1	CASSLSLRGSIEAFF
-	-	TRBV7-9	TRBJ2-3	CASRAGSDTQYF
-	-	TRBV2	TRBJ1-3	CASSEGGAGNGNTIYF
-	TRBD1	TRBV7-9	TRBJ2-7	CASSLPQGVAAEQYF
-	-	TRBV4-3	TRBJ2-1	CASSQGRVSYNEQFF
-	-	TRBV6-5	TRBJ1-2	CASSYSGAEDYGYTF
-	-	TRBV2	TRBJ2-7	CASSEGSAYEQYF
many	-	TRBV4-3	TRBJ2-1	CASSQTRENEQFF
-	-	TRBV6-1	TRBJ2-4	CASSGTYLLAKNIQYF
-	-	TRBV30	TRBJ2-1	CAWSWAGEQFF
-	TRBD1	TRBV10-3	TRBJ2-1	CAIIGQGARTAGAISYNEQFF
many	TRBD2	TRBV10-3	TRBJ2-3	CAISESPAGGPDTQYF
many	-	TRBV28	TRBJ2-1	CASSSSRRVGSYNEQFF
-	-	TRBV9	TRBJ2-3	CASSVSPASSTDTQYF
-	-	TRBV5-3	TRBJ1-1	CARSLCWNTEAFF
-	TRBD2	TRBV4-3	TRBJ2-4	CASSQEGLAGGEAKNIQYF
-	-	TRBV7-9	TRBJ2-5	CASRQREETQYF
-	TRBD2	TRBV2	TRBJ2-7	CASAGGTYGTLEQYF
-	-	TRBV27	TRBJ2-5	CASSFVVGETQYF
few	-	TRBV6-5	TRBJ1-5	CASSYSARPDQPQHF
-	TRBD1	TRBV6-1	TRBJ2-5	CASSEDTGGAETQYF
few	-	TRBV6-5	TRBJ2-5	CASSYSEQPQETQYF
-	-	TRBV4-1	TRBJ1-1	CASSQGGWNTEAFF
-	-	TRBV7-3	TRBJ1-1	CASSSMGGFTEAFF
few	-	TRBV5-1	TRBJ2-7	CASSFAELSYEQYF
-	-	TRBV7-9	TRBJ1-6	CASSQPPGEPLNSPLHF
-	TRBD1	TRBV28	TRBJ1-5	CASSFPGGRKINQPQHF
-	-	TRBV7-2	TRBJ1-1	CASSLYRYTEAFF
-	-	TRBV28	TRBJ1-4	CASSFRGVNEKLFF
-	TRBD1	TRBV4-3	TRBJ2-1	CASSPDRGTLNEQFF
-	TRBD2	TRBV7-2	TRBJ2-7	CASSNALVAGGEEYEQYF
-	-	TRBV27	TRBJ2-3	CASANRERGTDTQYF
-	TRBD2	TRBV30	TRBJ2-3	CAWEGRADTQYF
-	TRBD2	TRBV10-2	TRBJ2-7	CASRLAGLYEQYF
few	TRBD2	TRBV6-5	TRBJ2-7	CASSYGGGAHEQYF
once	-	TRBV2	TRBJ2-3	CASSEHLESADTQYF
-	TRBD1	TRBV28	TRBJ2-1	CASSLLQGYEQFF
-	-	TRBV27	TRBJ1-1	CASSFSLGHPGTEAFF
-	TRBD2	TRBV7-9	TRBJ2-1	CASSTEGLAVYNEQFF
once	-	TRBV5-4	TRBJ1-6	CASSHGSSYNSPLHF
-	-	TRBV7-9	TRBJ2-7	CASSEGPAYEQYF
-	-	TRBV13	TRBJ2-5	CASSLGFGQETQYF
-	TRBD2	TRBV27	TRBJ2-5	CASSLISGEETQYF
-	TRBD2	TRBV9	TRBJ2-3	CASSGTSRGDTQYF
-	-	TRBV27	TRBJ2-4	CASSLVGPKLAKNIQYF
-	-	TRBV7-7	TRBJ2-5	CASSPAPSQETQYF
-	-	TRBV7-9	TRBJ1-4	CASSPIREGFEKLFF